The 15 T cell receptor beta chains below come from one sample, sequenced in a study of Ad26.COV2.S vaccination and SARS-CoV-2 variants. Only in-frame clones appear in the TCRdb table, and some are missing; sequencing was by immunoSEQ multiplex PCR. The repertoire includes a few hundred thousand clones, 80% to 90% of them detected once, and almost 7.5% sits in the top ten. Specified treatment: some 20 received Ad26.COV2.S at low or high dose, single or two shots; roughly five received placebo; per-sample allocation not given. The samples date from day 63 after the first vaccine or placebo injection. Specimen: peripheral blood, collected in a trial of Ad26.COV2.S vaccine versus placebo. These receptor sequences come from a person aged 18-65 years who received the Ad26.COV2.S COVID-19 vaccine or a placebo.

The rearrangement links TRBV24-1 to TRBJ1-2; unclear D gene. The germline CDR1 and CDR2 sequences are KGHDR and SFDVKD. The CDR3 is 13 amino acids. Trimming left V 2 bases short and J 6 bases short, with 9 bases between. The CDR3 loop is CATSDWLWNGYTF. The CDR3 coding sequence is TGTGCCACCAGTGATTGGCTCTGGAATGGCTACACCTTC.

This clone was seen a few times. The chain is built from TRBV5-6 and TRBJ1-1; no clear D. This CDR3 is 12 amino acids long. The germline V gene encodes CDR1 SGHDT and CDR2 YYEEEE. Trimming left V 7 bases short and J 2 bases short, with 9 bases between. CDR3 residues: CASLVGNTEAFF. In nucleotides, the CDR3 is TGTGCCAGCCTTGTAGGAAACACTGAAGCTTTCTTT.

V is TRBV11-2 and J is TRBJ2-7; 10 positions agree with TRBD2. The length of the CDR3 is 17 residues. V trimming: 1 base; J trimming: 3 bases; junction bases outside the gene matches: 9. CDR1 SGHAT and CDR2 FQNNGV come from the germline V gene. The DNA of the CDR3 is TGTGCCAGCAGCTTAGGTGGCCCTAGCGGGAGCCACTACGAGCAGTACTTC. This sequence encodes CASSLGGPSGSHYEQYF.

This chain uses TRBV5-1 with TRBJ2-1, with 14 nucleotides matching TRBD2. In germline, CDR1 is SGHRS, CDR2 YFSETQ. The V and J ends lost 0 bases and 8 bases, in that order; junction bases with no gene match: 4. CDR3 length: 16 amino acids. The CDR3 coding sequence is TGCGCCAGCAGCTTGGGACTAGCGGGAGGGCAGCATGAGCAGTTCTTC. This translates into CASSLGLAGGQHEQFF.

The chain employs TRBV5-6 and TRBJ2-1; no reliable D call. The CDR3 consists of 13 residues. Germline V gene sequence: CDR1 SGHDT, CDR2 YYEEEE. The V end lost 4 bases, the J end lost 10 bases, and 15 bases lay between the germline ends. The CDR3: CASSPMAPREQFF. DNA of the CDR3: TGTGCCAGCAGCCCCATGGCCCCCCGGGAGCAGTTCTTC.

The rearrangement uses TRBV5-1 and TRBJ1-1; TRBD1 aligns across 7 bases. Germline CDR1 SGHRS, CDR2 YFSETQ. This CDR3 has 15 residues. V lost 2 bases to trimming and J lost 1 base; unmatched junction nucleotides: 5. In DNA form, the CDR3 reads TGCGCCAGCAGCTTACTAGGACAGGAGAACACTGAAGCTTTCTTT. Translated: CASSLLGQENTEAFF.

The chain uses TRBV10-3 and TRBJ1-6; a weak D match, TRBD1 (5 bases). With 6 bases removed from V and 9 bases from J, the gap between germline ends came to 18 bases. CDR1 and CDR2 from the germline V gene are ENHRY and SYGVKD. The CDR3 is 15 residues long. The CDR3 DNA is TGTGCCATCAGCGAAGGGGTCCCGGGAACTTCACCCCTCCACTTT. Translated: CAISEGVPGTSPLHF.

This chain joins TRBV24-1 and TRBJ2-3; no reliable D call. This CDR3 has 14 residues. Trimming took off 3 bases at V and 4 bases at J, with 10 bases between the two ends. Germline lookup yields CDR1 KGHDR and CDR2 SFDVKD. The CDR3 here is CATSDIKTPDTQYF. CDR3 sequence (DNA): TGTGCCACCAGTGATATTAAAACCCCAGATACGCAGTATTTT.

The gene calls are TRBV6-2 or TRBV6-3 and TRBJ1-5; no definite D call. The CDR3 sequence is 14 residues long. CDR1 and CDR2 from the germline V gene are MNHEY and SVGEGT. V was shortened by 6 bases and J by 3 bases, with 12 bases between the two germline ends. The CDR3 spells CASSNGPFNQPQHF. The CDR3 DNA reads TGTGCCAGCAGCAACGGGCCATTCAATCAGCCCCAGCATTTT.

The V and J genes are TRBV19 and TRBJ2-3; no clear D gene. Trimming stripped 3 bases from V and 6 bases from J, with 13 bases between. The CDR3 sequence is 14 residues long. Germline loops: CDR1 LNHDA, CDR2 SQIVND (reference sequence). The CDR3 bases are TGTGCCAGTAGTATCCTTACACCTACCGATACGCAGTATTTT. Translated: CASSILTPTDTQYF.

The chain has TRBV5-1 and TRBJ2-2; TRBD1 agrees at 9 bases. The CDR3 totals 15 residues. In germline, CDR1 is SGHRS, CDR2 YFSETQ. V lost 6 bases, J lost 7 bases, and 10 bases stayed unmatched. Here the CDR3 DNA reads TGCGCCAGCACACGCGGGACAGGGTTTGTCGGGGAGCTGTTTTTT. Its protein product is CASTRGTGFVGELFF.

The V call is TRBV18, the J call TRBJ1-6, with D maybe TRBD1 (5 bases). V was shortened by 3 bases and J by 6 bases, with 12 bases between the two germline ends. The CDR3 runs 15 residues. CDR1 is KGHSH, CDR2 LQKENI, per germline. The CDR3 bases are TGTGCCAGCTCACCGACCAGGGATCGTAATTCACCCCTCCACTTT. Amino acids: CASSPTRDRNSPLHF.

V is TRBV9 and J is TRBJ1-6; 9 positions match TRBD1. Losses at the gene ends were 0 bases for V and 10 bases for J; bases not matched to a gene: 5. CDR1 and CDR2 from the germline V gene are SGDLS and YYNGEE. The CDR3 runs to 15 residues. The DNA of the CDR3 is TGTGCCAGCAGCGTAGTGGGACAGGGCGGGTCACCCCTCCACTTT. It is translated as CASSVVGQGGSPLHF.

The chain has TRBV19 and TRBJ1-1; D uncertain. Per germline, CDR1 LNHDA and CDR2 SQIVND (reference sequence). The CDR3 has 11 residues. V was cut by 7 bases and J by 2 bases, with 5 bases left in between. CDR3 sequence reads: CASIGNTEAFF. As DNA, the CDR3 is TGTGCCAGTATAGGAAACACTGAAGCTTTCTTT.

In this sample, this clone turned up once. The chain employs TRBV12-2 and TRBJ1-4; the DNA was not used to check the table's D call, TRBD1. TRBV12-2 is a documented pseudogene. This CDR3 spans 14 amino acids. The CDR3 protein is CGAGMVGPREKLFF. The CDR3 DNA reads TGTGGTGCAGGGATGGTCGGACCAAGGGAAAAACTGTTTTTT.